This record looks at one TCR beta chain sequence and its context. The data were taken from a study of T cell changes during pregnancy in multiple sclerosis. V shed 0 bases, J shed 0 bases, and the junction held 3 bases outside the gene matches. The CDR3 loop spans 16 amino acids. The V gene's germline CDR1 is MNHEY and CDR2 SVGAGI. Sequenced by immunoSEQ multiplex PCR; TCRdb stores in-frame clones only, minus some. The sample yields more than 60,000 clones, more than 85% seen once. This TCR derives from a female donor in good health, enrolled as a control in a pregnancy study. The material sequenced was CD4+ T cells from peripheral blood mononuclear cells, taken in the third trimester of pregnancy. This chain joins TRBV6-5 and TRBJ2-7, with 9 nucleotides matching TRBD2. CDR3 in DNA: TGTGCCAGCAGTTACTCGCGGGGGGGCGTCTCCTACGAGCAGTACTTC. Its protein product is CASSYSRGGVSYEQYF.